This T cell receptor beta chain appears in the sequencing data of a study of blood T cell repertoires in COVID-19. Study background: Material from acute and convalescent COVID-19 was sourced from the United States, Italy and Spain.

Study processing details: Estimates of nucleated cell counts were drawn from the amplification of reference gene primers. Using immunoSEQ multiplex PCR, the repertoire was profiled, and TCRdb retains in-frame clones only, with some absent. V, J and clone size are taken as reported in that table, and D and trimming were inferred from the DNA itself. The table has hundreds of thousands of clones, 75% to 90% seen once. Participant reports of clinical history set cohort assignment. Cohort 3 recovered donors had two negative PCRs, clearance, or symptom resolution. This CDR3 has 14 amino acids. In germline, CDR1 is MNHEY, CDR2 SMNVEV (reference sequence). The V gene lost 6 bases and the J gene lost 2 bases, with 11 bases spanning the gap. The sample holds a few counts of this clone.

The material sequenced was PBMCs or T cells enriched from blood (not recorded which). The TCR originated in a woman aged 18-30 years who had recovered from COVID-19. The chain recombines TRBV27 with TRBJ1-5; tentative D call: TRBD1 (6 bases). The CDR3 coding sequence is TGTGCCAGCAGGCGGGCAGGGGGCAATCAGCCCCAGCATTTT. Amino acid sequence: CASRRAGGNQPQHF.